Below are 5 T cell receptor beta chains sequenced from a single sample in a study of OX40 agonist ivuxolimab in advanced cancers. Clones were sequenced by immunoSEQ multiplex PCR, and TCRdb holds only the in-frame ones, with some missing. The profile covers around 70,000 clones, with roughly 89% appearing a single time and approximately 10% taken by the ten largest. The starting material was CD4+ or CD8+ T cells sorted from blood, obtained in a trial of the OX40 agonist ivuxolimab. The receptor source for this set is an adult with an advanced solid tumor such as melanoma, head and neck, liver or kidney cancer.

This clone occurred a few times. This rearrangement joins TRBV28 to TRBJ1-6; TRBD1 agrees at 10 bases. The CDR3 has 15 amino acids. The ends lost 2 bases at V and 8 bases at J; junction bases unmatched: 3. Germline assignment: CDR1 MDHEN and CDR2 SYDVKM. The CDR3: CASSLGTGDYSPLHF. The CDR3 DNA reads as TGTGCCAGCAGTTTAGGGACAGGGGACTATTCACCCCTCCACTTT. Full variable domain (remainder filled in from reference TRBV28 and TRBJ1-6): DVKVTQSSRYLVKRTGEKVFLECVQDMDHENMFWYRQDPGLGLRLIYFSYDVKMKEKGDIPEGYSVSREKKERFSLILESASTNQTSMYLCASSLGTGDYSPLHFGNGTRLTVT.

This chain links TRBV2 with TRBJ2-2, with 9 nucleotides matching TRBD2. This CDR3 contains 17 residues. Germline-derived CDR1 and CDR2 are SNHLY and FYNNEI. V shed 6 bases, J shed 0 bases, and the junction held 8 bases outside the gene matches. The CDR3: CASRDFGLASNTGELFF. The CDR3 nucleotides are TGTGCCAGCAGGGATTTTGGACTAGCGTCGAACACCGGGGAGCTGTTTTTT.

The chain employs TRBV9 and TRBJ2-4; perhaps TRBD2 as D (7 bases). Germline V lookup: CDR1 SGDLS, CDR2 YYNGEE. The V gene lost 0 bases and the J gene lost 1 base, with 14 bases spanning the gap. This CDR3 is built from 17 residues. CDR3 nucleotides: TGTGCCAGCAGCGTAGAGGGGGAGGGGTTGGCCAAAAACATTCAGTACTTC. Its translation: CASSVEGEGLAKNIQYF.

The V and J genes are TRBV4-1 and TRBJ2-7; 12 bases map to TRBD2. J lost 4 bases, V lost 6 bases, and 13 bases had no gene match. CDR3 length: 17 residues. The V gene's germline CDR1 is MGHRA and CDR2 YSYEKL. CDR3 DNA: TGCGCCAGCAGTCCCGGACTAGCGGGGCCACGTAGGTACGAGCAGTACTTC. It translates to CASSPGLAGPRRYEQYF.

The chain links TRBV19 to TRBJ1-5; D might be TRBD1 (6 bases). V lost 3 bases and J lost 6, with 21 bases in between. This CDR3 has 17 amino acids. CDR1 is LNHDA and CDR2 is SQIVND in the germline V gene (reference sequence). CDR3 in amino acids: CASSITQGPVGFQPQHF. The CDR3 DNA is TGTGCCAGTAGTATTACCCAGGGGCCGGTGGGATTTCAGCCCCAGCATTTT.